One and the same sample provided the 25 T cell receptor beta chains below, sequenced in a study of blood T cell repertoires in COVID-19. The data were produced by immunoSEQ multiplex PCR, yet TCRdb's version contains in-frame clones alone and is incomplete. In the table there are about 480,000 clones, approximately 91% of which are singletons. The sample comprised peripheral blood. These receptors were obtained from a woman between 45 and 65 years old with COVID-19, enrolled during active disease.

The chain uses TRBV6-1 and TRBJ2-5; 10 bases are a match to TRBD2. Germline loops: CDR1 MNHNS, CDR2 SASEGT. V was pared by 0 bases and J by 2 bases, with 9 bases of the junction left unmatched. This CDR3 has 18 amino acids. The CDR3: CASSEATAGGPSQETQYF. The CDR3 DNA follows: TGTGCCAGCAGTGAAGCCACAGCGGGGGGGCCGAGTCAAGAGACCCAGTACTTC.

The rearrangement links TRBV25-1 to TRBJ1-4; D gene uncertain. Germline V CDR1 and CDR2: MGHDK, SYGVNS. Trimming removed 3 bases from V and 8 bases from J, with 13 bases in between. This CDR3 spans 14 amino acids. CDR3 residues: CASSDGVSNEKLFF. CDR3 in DNA: TGTGCCAGCAGTGACGGTGTATCCAACGAAAAACTGTTTTTT.

The chain carries TRBV6-5 and TRBJ1-1; D is uncertain. The CDR3 length is 13 residues. Germline V gene data show CDR1 as MNHEY and CDR2 as SVGAGI. V was clipped by 6 bases and J by 4 bases, with 12 bases between them. This CDR3 is CASSRGVGTEAFF. DNA of the CDR3: TGTGCCAGCAGCCGGGGTGTAGGCACTGAAGCTTTCTTT.

J is TRBJ1-4 and V is TRBV28; TRBD1 aligns across 7 bases. In germline, CDR1 is MDHEN, CDR2 SYDVKM. The ends lost 5 bases at V and 2 bases at J; junction bases unmatched: 5. This CDR3 comprises 15 residues. This chain's CDR3 is CASSDPRGTNEKLFF. The DNA for the CDR3 is TGTGCCAGCAGTGATCCCAGGGGGACTAATGAAAAACTGTTTTTT.

In DNA form, the CDR3 reads TGTGCCAGTAGTAAGGACAGGGAGGCTCAGCAGTACTTC. As protein: CASSKDREAQQYF. The chain employs TRBV19 and TRBJ2-7; TRBD1 matches at 8 bases. With 4 bases clipped from V and 8 bases from J, the junction kept 7 bases outside the gene matches. Germline CDR1 reads LNHDA; CDR2 reads SQIVND (reference sequence). The CDR3 runs 13 residues. Supplemented by reference TRBV19 and TRBJ2-7, the full variable domain reads DGGITQSPKYLFRKEGQNVTLSCEQNLNHDAMYWYRQDPGQGLRLIYYSQIVNDFQKGDIAEGYSVSREKKESFPLTVTSAQKNPTAFYLCASSKDREAQQYFGPGTRLTVT.

Points on this clone: Distinct nucleotide sequences in the sample also encode this CDR3. This chain links TRBV30 with TRBJ1-2; D remains unclear. Germline V CDR1 and CDR2: GTSNPN, SVGIG (reference sequence). V was clipped by 3 bases and J by 2 bases, with 7 bases between them. The CDR3 covers 12 residues. CDR3 residues: CAWRAANYGYTF. In DNA form, the CDR3 reads TGTGCCTGGAGAGCGGCGAACTATGGCTACACCTTC.

The CDR3 coding sequence is TGTGCCAGCAGCGGCTCAACGAGGGAAGCTTTCTTT. Its protein is CASSGSTREAFF. This rearrangement joins TRBV9 to TRBJ1-1; D gene uncertain. CDR1 and CDR2 from the germline V gene are SGDLS and YYNGEE. CDR3 length: 12 residues. Trimming pared 3 bases from V and 8 bases from J, leaving 11 bases between.

This chain joins TRBV20-1 and TRBJ2-3; D possibly corresponds to TRBD2 (7 bases). The V gene lost 3 bases and the J gene lost 5 bases, with 18 bases spanning the gap. Germline CDR1 DFQATT, CDR2 SNEGSKA (reference sequence). There are 15 residues in the CDR3. CDR3 in amino acids: CSASRMGGLEDTQYF. CDR3 DNA: TGCAGTGCTAGTAGGATGGGGGGGCTGGAAGATACGCAGTATTTT.

J is TRBJ1-4 and V is TRBV19; 7 nucleotides line up with TRBD1. The CDR3 sequence is 15 residues long. Germline CDR1 is LNHDA and CDR2 is SQIVND (reference sequence). V lost 4 bases and J lost 8; bases outside the gene matches: 10. The CDR3 here is CASSNRGLASEKLFF. The CDR3 DNA follows: TGTGCCAGTAGTAACAGGGGCCTCGCGAGCGAAAAACTGTTTTTT.

CDR3 region: CASSRPTGRARPQHF. CDR3 DNA sequence: TGTGCCAGCAGCCGCCCGACGGGCAGGGCGCGGCCCCAGCATTTT. This sequence joins TRBV28 and TRBJ1-5, with D tentatively TRBD1 (5 bases). This CDR3 has 15 residues. In germline, CDR1 is MDHEN, CDR2 SYDVKM. V was cut by 6 bases and J by 9 bases, with 21 bases left in between. Filled out from reference TRBV28 and TRBJ1-5, the complete variable domain reads DVKVTQSSRYLVKRTGEKVFLECVQDMDHENMFWYRQDPGLGLRLIYFSYDVKMKEKGDIPEGYSVSREKKERFSLILESASTNQTSMYLCASSRPTGRARPQHFGDGTRLSIL.

The V and J genes are TRBV28 and TRBJ2-1; 9 bases map to TRBD1. The V gene's germline CDR1 is MDHEN and CDR2 SYDVKM. With 1 base clipped from V and 4 bases from J, the junction kept 5 bases outside the gene matches. This CDR3 comprises 16 residues. This chain's CDR3 is CASSLLTGGTYNEQFF. In nucleotides, the CDR3 is TGTGCCAGCAGTTTATTGACAGGGGGTACGTACAATGAGCAGTTCTTC.

The chain joins TRBV7-9 to TRBJ2-7; 11 nucleotides match TRBD2. From germline, CDR1 is SEHNR and CDR2 FQNEAQ (reference sequence). V lost 1 base and J lost 1; bases outside the gene matches: 12. This CDR3 spans 19 amino acids. The CDR3 reads CASSLELSGGAVPSYEQYF. The CDR3 bases are TGTGCCAGCAGCTTAGAACTTAGCGGGGGGGCGGTACCGTCCTACGAGCAGTACTTC.

The V and J genes are TRBV5-1 and TRBJ1-1; the D is unclear. The germline V gene encodes CDR1 SGHRS and CDR2 YFSETQ. The V end lost 6 bases, the J end lost 7 bases, and 16 bases lay between the germline ends. The CDR3 is 13 amino acids. This CDR3 reads CASKEGGSNEAFF. The CDR3 DNA is TGCGCCAGCAAGGAGGGCGGATCAAATGAAGCTTTCTTT.

A single count supports this clone. The rearrangement joins TRBV7-9 to TRBJ2-7; TRBD2 matches 10 bases. J was trimmed by 3 bases and V by 3 bases; bases with no gene match: 8. This CDR3 has 16 residues. The V gene's germline CDR1 is SEHNR and CDR2 FQNEAQ (reference sequence). The CDR3 reads CASSLGSGGPNYEQYF. The CDR3 coding sequence is TGTGCCAGCAGCTTGGGTAGCGGGGGGCCAAACTACGAGCAGTACTTC.

This clone was seen more than once but under ten times. The chain employs TRBV30 and TRBJ1-3; no clear D gene. V shed 5 bases and J shed 0 bases, with 8 bases lying between them. CDR3 length equals 13 residues. Germline CDR1 is GTSNPN and CDR2 is SVGIG (reference sequence). CDR3 protein: CAWEQFSGNTIYF. The CDR3 DNA reads as TGTGCCTGGGAACAGTTCTCTGGAAACACCATATATTTT.

The rearrangement joins TRBV2 to TRBJ1-2; 9 nucleotides align to TRBD1. The CDR3 loop spans 13 amino acids. V shed 6 bases and J 8 bases; nucleotides not matched to a gene: 7. CDR1 SNHLY and CDR2 FYNNEI come from the germline V gene. CDR3 in amino acids: CASREDRGGGYTF. The CDR3 DNA sequence: TGTGCCAGCAGGGAGGACAGGGGTGGAGGCTACACCTTC.

J is TRBJ1-1 and V is TRBV7-6, with 8 positions matching TRBD1. Trimming at V came to 5 bases and at J to 2 bases, leaving 4 bases not matched to a gene. Germline V lookup: CDR1 SGHVS, CDR2 FNYEAQ. The CDR3 extends over 14 amino acids. CDR3 sequence reads: CASSPGQGNTEAFF. CDR3 nucleotide sequence: TGTGCCAGCAGCCCCGGACAGGGAAACACTGAAGCTTTCTTT.

This chain joins TRBV3-1 (or the pseudogene TRBV3-2) and TRBJ1-2, with 9 nucleotides matching TRBD1. The CDR3 spans 14 residues. J lost 5 bases, V lost 4 bases, and 5 bases had no gene match. The germline CDR1 and CDR2 sequences are LGHDT and YNNKEL (reference sequence). The CDR3 reads CASSPDRGSYGYTF. CDR3 nucleotides: TGTGCCAGCAGCCCGGACAGGGGAAGTTATGGCTACACCTTC.

This clone was detected only once. The DNA of the CDR3 is TGCAGTGCTAGTGTGGCGGGGGGTGGTTGGGATACGCAGTATTTT. The encoded protein is CSASVAGGGWDTQYF. The chain couples TRBV20-1 to TRBJ2-3; TRBD2 matches 8 bases. The CDR3 totals 15 residues. Germline lookup yields CDR1 DFQATT and CDR2 SNEGSKA (reference sequence). J was trimmed by 6 bases and V by 3 bases; bases with no gene match: 11.

CDR3 DNA sequence: TGTGCCGGTAGGACAGGGAACACTGAAGCTTTCTTT. Translating gives CAGRTGNTEAFF. The chain combines TRBV6-5 with TRBJ1-1; 7 bases align to TRBD1. V trimming: 11 bases; J trimming: 1 base; junction bases outside the gene matches: 4. CDR3 length: 12 amino acids. The V gene's germline CDR1 is MNHEY and CDR2 SVGAGI.

The chain combines TRBV30 with TRBJ2-7; possibly TRBD1 for D (6 bases). The CDR3 loop spans 13 amino acids. V gave up 0 bases and J gave up 5 bases, with 11 bases separating them. Per the germline V gene, CDR1 is GTSNPN and CDR2 is SVGIG (reference sequence). The CDR3 region is CAWSVHRVNEQYF. The CDR3, as DNA: TGTGCCTGGAGTGTACACAGGGTCAACGAGCAGTACTTC.

V usage is TRBV5-1 and J usage is TRBJ2-3; D ambiguous. The germline V gene has CDR1 SGHRS and CDR2 YFSETQ. The CDR3 has 12 residues. V was shortened by 4 bases and J by 4 bases, with 7 bases between the two germline ends. The CDR3 sequence: CASSAEADTQYF. As DNA, the CDR3 is TGCGCCAGCAGCGCCGAGGCAGATACGCAGTATTTT.

The chain joins TRBV18 to TRBJ2-7, with D perhaps matching TRBD1 (5 bases). This CDR3 contains 14 residues. Germline CDR1 is KGHSH and CDR2 is LQKENI. Trimming shortened V by 0 bases and J by 9 bases, and 15 bases separated the two germline ends. CDR3 sequence: CASSPPDARDVQYF. DNA for the CDR3: TGTGCCAGCTCACCACCCGATGCCAGGGATGTGCAGTACTTC.

V and J are TRBV5-1 and TRBJ2-7, with TRBD1 identical over 7 bases. Germline-derived CDR1 and CDR2 are SGHRS and YFSETQ. V dropped 2 bases and J dropped 2; count of bases not matched to a gene: 4. The CDR3 is made up of 14 amino acids. CDR3 amino acids: CASSLTGVTYEQYF. The CDR3 DNA reads TGCGCCAGCAGCTTAACAGGGGTAACCTACGAGCAGTACTTC.

V is TRBV28 and J is TRBJ2-3, with D hard to call. Germline lookup yields CDR1 MDHEN and CDR2 SYDVKM. V was shortened by 3 bases and J by 0 bases, with 4 bases between the two germline ends. The CDR3 sequence is 13 residues long. This CDR3 reads CASSLRSTDTQYF. CDR3 nucleotides: TGTGCCAGCAGTTTGAGAAGCACAGATACGCAGTATTTT.